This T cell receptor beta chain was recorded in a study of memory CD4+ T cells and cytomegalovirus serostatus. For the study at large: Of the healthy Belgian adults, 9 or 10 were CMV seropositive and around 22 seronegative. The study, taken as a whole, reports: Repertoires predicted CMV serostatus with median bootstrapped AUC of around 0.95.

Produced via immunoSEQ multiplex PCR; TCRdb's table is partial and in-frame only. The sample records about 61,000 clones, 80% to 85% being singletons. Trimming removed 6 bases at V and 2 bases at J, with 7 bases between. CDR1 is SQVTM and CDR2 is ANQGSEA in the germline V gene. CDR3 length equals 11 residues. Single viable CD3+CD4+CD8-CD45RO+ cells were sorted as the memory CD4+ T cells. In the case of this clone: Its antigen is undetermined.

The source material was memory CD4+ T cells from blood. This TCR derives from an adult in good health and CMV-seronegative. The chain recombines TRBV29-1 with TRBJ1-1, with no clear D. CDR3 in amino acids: CSVAFNTEAFF. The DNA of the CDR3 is TGCAGCGTCGCCTTCAACACTGAAGCTTTCTTT.